The clone carrying this T cell receptor beta chain was observed at least ten times. The antigen remains unidentified. These data are taken from a study of regulatory T cells in long-lasting Graves disease. Study results and limitations: Persistent disease exhibited a predilection for TRBV28, TRBJ1-2 and TRBJ2-5. Comparison showed that persistent patients shared more public clonotypes (about 2,700) than new patients (roughly 970).

There are 15 residues in the CDR3. V lost 5 bases and J lost 5; bases outside the gene matches: 5. CDR1 SGHAT and CDR2 FQNNGV come from the germline V gene. With iRepertoire HTBI primers and Arm-PCR of CDR3 regions, TCR beta libraries were built. TCRdb ran MiXCR on the multiplex PCR reads and lists one entry per CDR3 protein. The table lists under 250,000 distinct CDR3 sequences, around 20% of them singletons. Stated time point: newly diagnosed GD, antithyroid drugs for less than 3 months. After RNA was extracted from PBMCs, the TCR library was made from it. Patients came from an endocrinology department in Xi'an, China.

The source is a female donor with Graves disease. The V and J genes are TRBV11-2 and TRBJ2-1; TRBD1 aligns across 11 bases. The specimen comprised peripheral blood mononuclear cells (PBMCs), sampled at new diagnosis, from a patient treated with antithyroid drugs. CDR3 amino acids: CASSQGTGGDNEQFF. The CDR3 DNA follows: TGTGCCAGCAGCCAAGGGACAGGGGGGGACAATGAGCAGTTCTTC.